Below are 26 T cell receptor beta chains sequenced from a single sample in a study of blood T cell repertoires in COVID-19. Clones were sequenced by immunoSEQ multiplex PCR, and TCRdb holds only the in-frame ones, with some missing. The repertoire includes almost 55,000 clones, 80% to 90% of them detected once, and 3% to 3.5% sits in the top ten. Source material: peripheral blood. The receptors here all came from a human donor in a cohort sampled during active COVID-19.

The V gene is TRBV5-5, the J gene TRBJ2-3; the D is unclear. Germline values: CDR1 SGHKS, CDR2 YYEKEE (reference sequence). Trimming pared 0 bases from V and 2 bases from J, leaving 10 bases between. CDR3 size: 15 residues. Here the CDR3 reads CASSLGGSPTDTQYF. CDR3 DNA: TGTGCCAGCAGCTTGGGAGGTAGCCCCACAGATACGCAGTATTTT.

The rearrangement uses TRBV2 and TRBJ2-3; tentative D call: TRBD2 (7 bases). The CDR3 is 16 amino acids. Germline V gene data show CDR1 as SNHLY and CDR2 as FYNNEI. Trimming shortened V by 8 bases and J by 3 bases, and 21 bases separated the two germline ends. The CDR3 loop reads CASALHLRGATDTQYF. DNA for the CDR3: TGTGCCAGCGCCCTACATCTCCGGGGGGCTACAGATACGCAGTATTTT.

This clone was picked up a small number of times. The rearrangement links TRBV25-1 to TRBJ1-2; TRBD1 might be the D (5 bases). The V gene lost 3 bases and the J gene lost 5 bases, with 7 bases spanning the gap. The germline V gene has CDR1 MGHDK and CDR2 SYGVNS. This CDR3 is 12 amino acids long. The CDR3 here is CASSDGGYGYTF. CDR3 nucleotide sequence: TGTGCCAGCAGTGACGGGGGATATGGCTACACCTTC.

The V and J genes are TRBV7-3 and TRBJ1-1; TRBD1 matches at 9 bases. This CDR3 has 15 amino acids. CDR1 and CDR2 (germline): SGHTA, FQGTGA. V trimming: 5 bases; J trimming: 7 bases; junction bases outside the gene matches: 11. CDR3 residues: CASSLQGADGIEAFF. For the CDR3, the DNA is TGTGCCAGCAGCCTACAGGGGGCCGATGGTATTGAAGCTTTCTTT.

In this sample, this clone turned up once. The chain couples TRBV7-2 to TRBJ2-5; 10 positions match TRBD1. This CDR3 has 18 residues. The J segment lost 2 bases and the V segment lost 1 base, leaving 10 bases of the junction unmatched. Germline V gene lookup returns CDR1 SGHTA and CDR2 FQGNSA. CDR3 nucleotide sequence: TGTGCCAGCAGCTTAGGGGGGACAGGGGTTCTGGGGCAAGAGACCCAGTACTTC. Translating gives CASSLGGTGVLGQETQYF.

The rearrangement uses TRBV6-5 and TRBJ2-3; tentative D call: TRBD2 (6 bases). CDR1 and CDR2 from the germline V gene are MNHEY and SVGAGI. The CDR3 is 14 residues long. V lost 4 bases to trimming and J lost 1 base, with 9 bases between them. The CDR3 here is CASSSAGRTDTQYF. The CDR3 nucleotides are TGTGCCAGCAGTTCGGCGGGACGCACAGATACGCAGTATTTT.

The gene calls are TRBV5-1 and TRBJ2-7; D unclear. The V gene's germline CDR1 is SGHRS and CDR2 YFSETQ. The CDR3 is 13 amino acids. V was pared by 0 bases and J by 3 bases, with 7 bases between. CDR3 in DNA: TGCGCCAGCAGCTTGGACACCCGCTACGAGCAGTACTTC. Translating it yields CASSLDTRYEQYF.

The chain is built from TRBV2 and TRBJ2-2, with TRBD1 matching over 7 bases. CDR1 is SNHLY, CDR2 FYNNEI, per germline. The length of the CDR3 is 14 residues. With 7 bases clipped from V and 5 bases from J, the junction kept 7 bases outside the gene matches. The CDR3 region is CASKKDRRTGELFF. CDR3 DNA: TGTGCCAGCAAAAAGGACAGGAGGACCGGGGAGCTGTTTTTT. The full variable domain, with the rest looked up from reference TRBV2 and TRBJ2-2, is EPEVTQTPSHQVTQMGQEVILRCVPISNHLYFYWYRQILGQKVEFLVSFYNNEISEKSEIFDDQFSVERPDGSNFTLKIRSTKLEDSAMYFCASKKDRRTGELFFGEGSRLTVL.

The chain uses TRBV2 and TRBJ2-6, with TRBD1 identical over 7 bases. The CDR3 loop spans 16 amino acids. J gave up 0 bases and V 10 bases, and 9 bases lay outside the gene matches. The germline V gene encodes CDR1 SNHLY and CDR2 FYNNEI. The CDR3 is CATSGQSFSGANVLTF. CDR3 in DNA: TGTGCCACCTCGGGACAGTCCTTCTCTGGGGCCAACGTCCTGACTTTC. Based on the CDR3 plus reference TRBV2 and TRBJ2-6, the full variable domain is EPEVTQTPSHQVTQMGQEVILRCVPISNHLYFYWYRQILGQKVEFLVSFYNNEISEKSEIFDDQFSVERPDGSNFTLKIRSTKLEDSAMYFCATSGQSFSGANVLTFGAGSRLTVL.

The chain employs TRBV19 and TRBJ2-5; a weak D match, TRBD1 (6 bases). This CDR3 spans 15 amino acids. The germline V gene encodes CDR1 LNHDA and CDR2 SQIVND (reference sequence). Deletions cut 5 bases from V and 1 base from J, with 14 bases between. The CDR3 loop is CASSPMTGRQETQYF. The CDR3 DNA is TGTGCCAGTAGTCCGATGACAGGTCGCCAAGAGACCCAGTACTTC.

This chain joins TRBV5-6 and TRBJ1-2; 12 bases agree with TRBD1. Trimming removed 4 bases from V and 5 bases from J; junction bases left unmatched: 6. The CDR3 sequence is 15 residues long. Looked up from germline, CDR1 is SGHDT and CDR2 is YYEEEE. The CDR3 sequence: CASSGGQGALYGYTF. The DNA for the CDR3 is TGTGCCAGCAGCGGGGGACAGGGGGCTTTATATGGCTACACCTTC.

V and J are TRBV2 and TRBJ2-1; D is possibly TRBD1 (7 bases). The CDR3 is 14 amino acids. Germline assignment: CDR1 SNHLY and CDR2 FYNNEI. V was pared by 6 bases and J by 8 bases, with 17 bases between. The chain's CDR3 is CASREGQLVDEQFF. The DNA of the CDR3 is TGTGCCAGCAGGGAGGGACAGTTAGTTGATGAGCAGTTCTTC.

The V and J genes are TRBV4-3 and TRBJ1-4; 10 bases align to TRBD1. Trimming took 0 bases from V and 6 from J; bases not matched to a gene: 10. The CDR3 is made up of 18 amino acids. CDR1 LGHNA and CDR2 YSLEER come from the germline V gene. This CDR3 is CASSQERWSGTGDEKLFF. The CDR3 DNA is TGCGCCAGCAGCCAAGAGAGGTGGTCGGGGACAGGGGATGAAAAACTGTTTTTT.

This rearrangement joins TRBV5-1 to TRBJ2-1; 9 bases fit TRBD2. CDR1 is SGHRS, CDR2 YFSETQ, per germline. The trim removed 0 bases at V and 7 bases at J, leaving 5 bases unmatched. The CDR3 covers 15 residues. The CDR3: CASSLDGGRVNEQFF. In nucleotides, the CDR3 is TGCGCCAGCAGCTTGGATGGCGGGAGGGTAAATGAGCAGTTCTTC.

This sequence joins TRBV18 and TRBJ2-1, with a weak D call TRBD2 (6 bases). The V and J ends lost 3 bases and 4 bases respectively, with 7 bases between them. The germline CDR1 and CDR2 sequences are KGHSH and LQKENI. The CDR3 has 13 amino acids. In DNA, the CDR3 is TGTGCCAGCTCACCTGGGGGGTACAATGAGCAGTTCTTC. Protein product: CASSPGGYNEQFF.

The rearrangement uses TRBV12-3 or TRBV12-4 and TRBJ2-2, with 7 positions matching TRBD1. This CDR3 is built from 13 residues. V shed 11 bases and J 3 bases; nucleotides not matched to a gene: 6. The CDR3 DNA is TGTGCCTGCCGAGGGGGCTACACCGGGGAGCTGTTTTTT. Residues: CACRGGYTGELFF.

As DNA, the CDR3 is TGCGCCAGCAGCCCCGGGAACTCCTACGAGCAGTACTTC. Its protein is CASSPGNSYEQYF. This chain links TRBV5-1 with TRBJ2-7; a possible D gene is TRBD2 (5 bases). The CDR3 covers 13 residues. Trimming took off 4 bases at V and 0 bases at J, with 8 bases between the two ends. Germline assignment: CDR1 SGHRS and CDR2 YFSETQ.

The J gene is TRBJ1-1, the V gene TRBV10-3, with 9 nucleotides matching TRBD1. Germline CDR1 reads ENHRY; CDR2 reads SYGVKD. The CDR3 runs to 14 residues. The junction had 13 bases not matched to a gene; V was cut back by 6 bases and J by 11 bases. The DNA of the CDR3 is TGTGCCATCAGCCAGACAGACAGGGGGATCCGGGCTTTCTTT. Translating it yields CAISQTDRGIRAFF.

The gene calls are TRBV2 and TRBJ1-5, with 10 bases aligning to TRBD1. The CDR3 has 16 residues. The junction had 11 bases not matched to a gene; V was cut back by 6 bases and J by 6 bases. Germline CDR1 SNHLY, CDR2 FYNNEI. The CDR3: CASSMDRGRIGQPQHF. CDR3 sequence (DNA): TGTGCCAGCAGCATGGACAGGGGGAGGATTGGTCAGCCCCAGCATTTT. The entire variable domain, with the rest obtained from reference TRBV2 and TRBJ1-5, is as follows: EPEVTQTPSHQVTQMGQEVILRCVPISNHLYFYWYRQILGQKVEFLVSFYNNEISEKSEIFDDQFSVERPDGSNFTLKIRSTKLEDSAMYFCASSMDRGRIGQPQHFGDGTRLSIL.

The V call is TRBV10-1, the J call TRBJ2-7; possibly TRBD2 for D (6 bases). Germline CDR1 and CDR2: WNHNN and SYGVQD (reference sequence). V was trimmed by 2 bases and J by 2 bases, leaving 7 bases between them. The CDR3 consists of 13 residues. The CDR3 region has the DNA TGCGCCAGCAGTGAGGCTAGCGCCTACGAGCAGTACTTC. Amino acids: CASSEASAYEQYF.

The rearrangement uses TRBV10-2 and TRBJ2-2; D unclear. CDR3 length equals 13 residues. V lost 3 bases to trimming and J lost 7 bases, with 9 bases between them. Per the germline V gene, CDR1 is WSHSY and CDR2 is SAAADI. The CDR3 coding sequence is TGCGCCAGCAGTGACCTAGGCGGCGGGGAGCTGTTTTTT. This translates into CASSDLGGGELFF.

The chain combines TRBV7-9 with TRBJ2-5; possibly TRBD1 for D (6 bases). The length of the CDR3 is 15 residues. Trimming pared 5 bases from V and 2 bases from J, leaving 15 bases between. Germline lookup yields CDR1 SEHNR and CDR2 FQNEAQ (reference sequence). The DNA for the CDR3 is TGTGCCAGCAGCCTTACTGGACAGATACAAGAGACCCAGTACTTC. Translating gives CASSLTGQIQETQYF.

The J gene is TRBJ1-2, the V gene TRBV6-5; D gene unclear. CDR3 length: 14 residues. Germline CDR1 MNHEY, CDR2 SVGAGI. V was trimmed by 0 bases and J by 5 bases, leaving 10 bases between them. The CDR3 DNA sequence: TGTGCCAGCAGTTACTCGAGGGAAGGGTATGGCTACACCTTC. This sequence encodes CASSYSREGYGYTF.

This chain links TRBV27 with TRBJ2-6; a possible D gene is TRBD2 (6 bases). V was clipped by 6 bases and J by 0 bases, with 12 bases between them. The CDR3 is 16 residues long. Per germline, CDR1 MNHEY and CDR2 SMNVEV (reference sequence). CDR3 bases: TGTGCCAGCAGGGCGGGGTTTTCCTCTGGGGCCAACGTCCTGACTTTC. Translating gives CASRAGFSSGANVLTF.

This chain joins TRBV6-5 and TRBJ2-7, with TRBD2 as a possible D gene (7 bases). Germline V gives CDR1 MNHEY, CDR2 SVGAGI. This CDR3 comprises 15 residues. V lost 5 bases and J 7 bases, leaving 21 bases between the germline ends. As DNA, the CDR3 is TGTGCCAGCAGTCCAACCGACAGGCCCGGGGGGGAGCAGTACTTC. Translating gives CASSPTDRPGGEQYF.

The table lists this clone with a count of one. CDR3 nucleotides: TGTGCCAGCAGCCAACGCGGGAGGGCAGATACGCAGTATTTT. Protein product: CASSQRGRADTQYF. The V call is TRBV3-1 (or the pseudogene TRBV3-2), the J call TRBJ2-3, with 9 nucleotides matching TRBD2. Germline V gives CDR1 LGHDT, CDR2 YNNKEL (reference sequence). The CDR3 is 14 residues long. V lost 2 bases to trimming and J lost 4 bases; unmatched junction nucleotides: 1.